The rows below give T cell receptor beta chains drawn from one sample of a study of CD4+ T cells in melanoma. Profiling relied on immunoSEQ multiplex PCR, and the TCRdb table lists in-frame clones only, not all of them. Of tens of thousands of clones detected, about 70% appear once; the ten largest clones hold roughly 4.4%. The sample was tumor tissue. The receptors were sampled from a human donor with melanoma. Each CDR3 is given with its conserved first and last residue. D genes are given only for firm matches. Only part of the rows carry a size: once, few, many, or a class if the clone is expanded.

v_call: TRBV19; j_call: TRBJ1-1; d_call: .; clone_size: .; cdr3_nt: TGTGCCACCCGCTCCAGGGGAGGCATGAACACTGAAGCTTTCTTT; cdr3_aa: CATRSRGGMNTEAFF
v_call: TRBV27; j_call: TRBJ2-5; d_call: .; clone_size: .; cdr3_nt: TGTGCCAGCAGTTTAGACCAGCGACGGAGTTTAGGGACCCAGTACTTC; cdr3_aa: CASSLDQRRSLGTQYF
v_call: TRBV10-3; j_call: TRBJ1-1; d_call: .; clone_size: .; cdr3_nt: TGTGCCGCCGGAGGGGAGCTAGGGAACACTGAAGCTTTCTTT; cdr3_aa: CAAGGELGNTEAFF
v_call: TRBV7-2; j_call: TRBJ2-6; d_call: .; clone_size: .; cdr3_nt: TGTGCCAGCAGCTTGGCCGCGTCGTCTGGGGCCAACGTCCTGACTTTC; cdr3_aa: CASSLAASSGANVLTF
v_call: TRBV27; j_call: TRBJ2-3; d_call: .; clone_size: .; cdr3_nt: TGTGCCAGCAGTTTAGAATTCAGAAGTAGATCAGATACGCAGTATTTT; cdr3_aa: CASSLEFRSRSDTQYF
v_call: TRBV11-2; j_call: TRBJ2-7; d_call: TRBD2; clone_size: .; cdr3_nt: TGTGCCAGCAGCCTGCGCGGGACTACCTACGAGCAGTACTTC; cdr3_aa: CASSLRGTTYEQYF
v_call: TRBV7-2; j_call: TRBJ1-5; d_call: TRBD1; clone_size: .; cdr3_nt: TGTGCCAGCAGCTTAGGACAGGGGTACAATCAGCCCCAGCATTTT; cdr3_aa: CASSLGQGYNQPQHF
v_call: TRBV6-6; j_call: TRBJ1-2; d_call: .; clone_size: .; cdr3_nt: TGTGCCAGCACGGTCGCCGGAACAGGGTATAGCTATGGCTACACCTTC; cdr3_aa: CASTVAGTGYSYGYTF
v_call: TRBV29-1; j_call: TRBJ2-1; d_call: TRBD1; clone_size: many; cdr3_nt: TGCAGCGTTGATAAGGAGGGACAGGGCGAATCCTACAATGAGCAGTTCTTC; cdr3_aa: CSVDKEGQGESYNEQFF
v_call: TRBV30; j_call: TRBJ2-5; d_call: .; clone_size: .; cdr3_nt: TGTGCCTGGAGTGAAGGGTATTGGGAGACCCAGTACTTC; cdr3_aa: CAWSEGYWETQYF
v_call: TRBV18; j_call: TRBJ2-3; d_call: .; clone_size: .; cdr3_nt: TGTGCCAGCTCATCTCGTGCTCCGGGTAATACGCAGTATTTT; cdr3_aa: CASSSRAPGNTQYF
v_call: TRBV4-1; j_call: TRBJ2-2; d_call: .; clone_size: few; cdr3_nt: TGCGCCAGCAGCCTTATCCCTAGGACCGGGGAGCTGTTTTTT; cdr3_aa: CASSLIPRTGELFF
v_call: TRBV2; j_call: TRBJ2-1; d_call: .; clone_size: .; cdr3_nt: TGTGCCAGCAGTGCGTCAAGGACAGAGAATGAGCAGTTCTTC; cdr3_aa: CASSASRTENEQFF
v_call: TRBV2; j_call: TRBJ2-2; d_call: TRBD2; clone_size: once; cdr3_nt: TGTGCCAGCAGCGCGGGACTAGCGGGGTACGCCGGGGAGCTGTTTTTT; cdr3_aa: CASSAGLAGYAGELFF
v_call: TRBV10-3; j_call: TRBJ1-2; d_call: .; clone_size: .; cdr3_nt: TGTGCCATCAGTGAGTCGGGACTAGCTAACTATGGCTACACCTTC; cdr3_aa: CAISESGLANYGYTF
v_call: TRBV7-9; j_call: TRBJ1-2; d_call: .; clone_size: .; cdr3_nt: TGTGCCAGCAGCTCCAAGATGGGAGGGGGCTACACCTTC; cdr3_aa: CASSSKMGGGYTF
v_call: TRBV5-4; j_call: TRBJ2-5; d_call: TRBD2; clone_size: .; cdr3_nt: TGTGCCAGCAGCTGGGGGACTAGCGGGGCGCAAGAGACCCAGTACTTC; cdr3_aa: CASSWGTSGAQETQYF
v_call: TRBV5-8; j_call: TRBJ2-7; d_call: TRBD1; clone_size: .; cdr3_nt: TGTGCCAGCAGCTCCAGGGGGCGCAGCGGGTCCTACGAGCAGTACTTC; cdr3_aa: CASSSRGRSGSYEQYF
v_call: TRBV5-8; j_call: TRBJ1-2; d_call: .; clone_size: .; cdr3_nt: TGTGCCAGCAGCTTGGAGGGGATCCCCTGGCATAACTATGGCTACACCTTC; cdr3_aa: CASSLEGIPWHNYGYTF
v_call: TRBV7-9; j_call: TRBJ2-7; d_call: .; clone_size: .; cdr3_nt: TGTGCCAGCAGCGTCCGGGCCGACTCCTACGAGCAGTACTTC; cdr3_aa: CASSVRADSYEQYF
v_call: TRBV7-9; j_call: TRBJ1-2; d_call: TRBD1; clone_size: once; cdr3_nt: TGTGCCAGCAAGCCAGGGGGGGACTATGGCTACACCTTC; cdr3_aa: CASKPGGDYGYTF
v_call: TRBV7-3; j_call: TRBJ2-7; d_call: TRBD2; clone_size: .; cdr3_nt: TGTGCCAGCAGCTTAGGAGCGGGGCTCTCCTACGAGCAGTACTTC; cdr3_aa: CASSLGAGLSYEQYF
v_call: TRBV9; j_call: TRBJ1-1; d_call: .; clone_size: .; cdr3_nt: TGTGCCAGCAGCTTGGCCGGGGGGCTAGGTGAAGCTTTCTTT; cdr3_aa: CASSLAGGLGEAFF
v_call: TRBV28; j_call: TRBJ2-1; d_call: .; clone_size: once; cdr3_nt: TGTGCCAGCAGTTTCGGGATGTACAATGAGCAGTTCTTC; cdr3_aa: CASSFGMYNEQFF